What follows describes a single T cell receptor (beta chain). Its antigen is undetermined. This CDR3 has 15 amino acids. Germline V gene data show CDR1 as SGHAT and CDR2 as FQNNGV. The sample originates from a study of T cells in Graves' hyperthyroidism and ophthalmopathy. Findings of the study overall: From stable hyperthyroidism, ophthalmopathy was separated by a 13 V-J model. Clonotypes that were expanded in thyroid above 0.001 mostly appeared in blood too.

Amplification targeted TCR beta CDR3 regions from RNA transcripts. First-round RT-PCR with HTBI primers amplified the TCR CDR3 region. TCRdb re-derived calls from the multiplex PCR reads in MiXCR, one entry per CDR3 protein. Altogether about 480,000 distinct CDR3 sequences are present, approximately 14% being singletons, with the ten largest covering around 17%. The PBMCs were sourced from fresh peripheral blood (approximately 9 ml). The TCR sequence derives from a woman aged 18-35 years with Graves' hyperthyroidism. Sequenced: blood. The chain employs TRBV11-2 and TRBJ2-1, with D possibly matching TRBD2 (5 bases). The J call may not be correct, given that the DNA end is closer to TRBJ2-7. Here the CDR3 reads CASSLVASSSDEQYF. CDR3 in DNA: TGTGCCAGCAGCTTAGTGGCTAGCAGTTCTGATGAGCAGTACTTC.